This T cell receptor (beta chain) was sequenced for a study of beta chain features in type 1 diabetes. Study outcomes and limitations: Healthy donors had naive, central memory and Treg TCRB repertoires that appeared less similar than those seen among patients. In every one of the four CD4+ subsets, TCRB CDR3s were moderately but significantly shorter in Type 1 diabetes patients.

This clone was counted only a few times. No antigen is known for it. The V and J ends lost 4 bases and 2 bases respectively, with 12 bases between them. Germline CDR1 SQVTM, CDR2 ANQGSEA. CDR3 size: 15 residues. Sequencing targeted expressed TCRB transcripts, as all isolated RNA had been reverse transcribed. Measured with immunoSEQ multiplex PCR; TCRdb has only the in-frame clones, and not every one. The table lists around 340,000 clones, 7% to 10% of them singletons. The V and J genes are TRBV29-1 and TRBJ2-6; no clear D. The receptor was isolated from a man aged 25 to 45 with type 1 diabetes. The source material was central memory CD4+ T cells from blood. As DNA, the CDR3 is TGCAGCGTTGGACAAGGAAGGGCTGGGGCCAACGTCCTGACTTTC. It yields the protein CSVGQGRAGANVLTF. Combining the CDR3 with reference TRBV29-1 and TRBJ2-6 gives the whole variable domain SAVISQKPSRDICQRGTSLTIQCQVDSQVTMMFWYRQQPGQSLTLIATANQGSEATYESGFVIDKFPISRPNLTFSTLTVSNMSPEDSSIYLCSVGQGRAGANVLTFGAGSRLTVL.